This TCR beta chain was found in a study of blood T cell repertoires in COVID-19. About the research overall: Acute and convalescent COVID-19 specimens originated in the United States, Italy and Spain.

The J segment lost 4 bases and the V segment lost 9 bases, leaving 4 bases of the junction unmatched. Germline CDR1 SNHLY, CDR2 FYNNEI. This CDR3 comprises 13 residues. Here immunoSEQ multiplex PCR was the method, and the copy in TCRdb shows in-frame clones only, minus some. Of 55,000 or so clones in the sample, roughly 89% were seen once. This receptor was taken from a woman aged 60 to 75 with COVID-19, enrolled during active disease. The rearrangement uses TRBV2 and TRBJ2-1; 9 bases line up with TRBD2. The specimen was peripheral blood. CDR3 coding DNA: TGTGCCAGGGATAGCGGGGGATACAATGAGCAGTTCTTC. Its translation: CARDSGGYNEQFF.